This T cell receptor (beta chain) stems from a study of Graves' ophthalmopathy and Graves' hyperthyroidism. The study amplified TCR beta CDR3 regions using RNA transcripts. An opening RT-PCR round employed HTBI primers and preceded a second-round multiplex PCR. A single record per CDR3 protein comes from TCRdb applying MiXCR to the multiplex PCR reads. The sample has a few hundred thousand distinct CDR3 sequences; 15% to 20% are singletons. Ten or more counts support this clonotype. The CDR3 has 13 amino acids. Looked up from germline, CDR1 is SGHTA and CDR2 is FQGTGA. The ends were cut back, 3 bases at V and 6 bases at J, with 10 bases in the middle. The study enrolled ophthalmopathy donors with moderate-to-severe activity, CAS ≥3, NOSPECS ≥4 and duration under 3 months. Exclusion criteria comprised other autoimmune diseases, uncontrolled infections, pregnancy or lactation in patients. A diagnosis was made from clinical symptoms together with serum thyroxine, TRAb, thyroid ultrasound and orbital computed tomography.

The sample was peripheral blood. The receptor comes from a young woman with Graves' ophthalmopathy. The J gene is TRBJ2-3, the V gene TRBV7-3; D call uncertain. In DNA, the CDR3 is TGTGCCAGCAGCTTGGGGATGTGGGATACGCAGTATTTT. Translation gives CASSLGMWDTQYF.